This TCR beta chain was identified during a study of blood T cell repertoires in COVID-19. This CDR3 is 20 amino acids long. The ends lost 1 base at V and 5 bases at J; junction bases unmatched: 13. Germline V gives CDR1 LNHNV, CDR2 YYDKDF (reference sequence). Seattle-derived patients entered the study during active infection and were followed longitudinally. Original handling: Reference gene primer amplification gave estimated nucleated cell counts. The method was immunoSEQ multiplex PCR; TCRdb's version includes in-frame clones alone and lacks a portion of them. V, J and clone size were drawn from that table, and D and trimming were deduced from the DNA. The sample lists roughly 200,000 clones; around four fifths were seen once.

The sequenced sample was peripheral blood. The TCR comes from a woman in her thirties or forties with COVID-19, enrolled during active disease. The chain joins TRBV15 to TRBJ2-2; 13 bases are a match to TRBD2. CDR3 region: CATSRAMGAKGLAGTGELFF. Written as DNA, the CDR3 is TGTGCCACCAGCAGAGCAATGGGTGCGAAGGGACTAGCGGGAACCGGGGAGCTGTTTTTT.